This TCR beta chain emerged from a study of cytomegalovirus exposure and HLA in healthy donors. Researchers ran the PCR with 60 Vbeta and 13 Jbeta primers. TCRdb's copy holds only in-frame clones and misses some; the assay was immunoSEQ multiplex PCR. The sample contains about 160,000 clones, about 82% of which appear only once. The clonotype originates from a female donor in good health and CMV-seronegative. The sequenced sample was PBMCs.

The CDR3 loop is CASSLGTGGPYEQYF. The CDR3 DNA reads as TGCGCCAGCAGCCTCGGGACAGGGGGCCCCTACGAGCAGTACTTC. The chain combines TRBV5-1 with TRBJ2-7; 12 nucleotides match TRBD1. Germline CDR1 and CDR2: SGHRS and YFSETQ. The length of the CDR3 is 15 residues. V shed 4 bases and J 2 bases; nucleotides not matched to a gene: 4. Looking up the rest from reference TRBV5-1 and TRBJ2-7 gives the full variable domain: KAGVTQTPRYLIKTRGQQVTLSCSPISGHRSVSWYQQTPGQGLQFLFEYFSETQRNKGNFPGRFSGRQFSNSRSEMNVSTLELGDSALYLCASSLGTGGPYEQYFGPGTRLTVT.